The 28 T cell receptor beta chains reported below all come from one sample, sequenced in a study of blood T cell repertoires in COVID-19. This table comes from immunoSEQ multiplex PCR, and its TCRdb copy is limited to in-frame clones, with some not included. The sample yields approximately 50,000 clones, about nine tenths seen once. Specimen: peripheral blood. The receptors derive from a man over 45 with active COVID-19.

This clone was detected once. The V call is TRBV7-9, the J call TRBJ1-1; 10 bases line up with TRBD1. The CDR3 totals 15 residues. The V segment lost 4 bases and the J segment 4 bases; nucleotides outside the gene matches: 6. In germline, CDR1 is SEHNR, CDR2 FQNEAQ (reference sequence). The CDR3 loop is CASSSFRDRGTEAFF. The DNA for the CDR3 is TGTGCCAGCAGCTCTTTCCGGGACAGGGGCACTGAAGCTTTCTTT.

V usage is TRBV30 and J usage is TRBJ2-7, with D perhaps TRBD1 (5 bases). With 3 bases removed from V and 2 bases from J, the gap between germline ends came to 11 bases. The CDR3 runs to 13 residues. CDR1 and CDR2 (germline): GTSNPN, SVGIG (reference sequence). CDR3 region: CAWRGEGAYEQYF. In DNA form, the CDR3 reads TGTGCCTGGAGAGGCGAAGGGGCCTACGAGCAGTACTTC.

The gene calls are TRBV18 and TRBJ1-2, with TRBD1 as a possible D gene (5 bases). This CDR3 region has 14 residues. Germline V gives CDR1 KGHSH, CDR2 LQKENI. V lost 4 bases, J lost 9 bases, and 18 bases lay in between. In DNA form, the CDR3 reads TGTGCCAGCTCACTTACCCGGGGGACGGTAAGCTACACCTTC. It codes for CASSLTRGTVSYTF.

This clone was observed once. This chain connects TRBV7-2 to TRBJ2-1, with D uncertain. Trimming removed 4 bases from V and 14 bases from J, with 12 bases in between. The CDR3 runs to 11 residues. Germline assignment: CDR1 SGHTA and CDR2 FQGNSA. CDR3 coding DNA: TGTGCCAGCAGCTCAATGAGCCGGGAGTTCTTC. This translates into CASSSMSREFF. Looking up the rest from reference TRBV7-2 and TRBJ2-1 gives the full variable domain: GAGVSQSPSNKVTEKGKDVELRCDPISGHTALYWYRQSLGQGLEFLIYFQGNSAPDKSGLPSDRFSAERTGGSVSTLTIQRTQQEDSAVYLCASSSMSREFFGPGTRLTVL.

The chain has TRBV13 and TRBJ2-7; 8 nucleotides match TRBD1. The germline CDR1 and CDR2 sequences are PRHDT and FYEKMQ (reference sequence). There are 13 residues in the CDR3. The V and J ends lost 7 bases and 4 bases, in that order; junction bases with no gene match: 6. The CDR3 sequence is CASTGTGSYEQYF. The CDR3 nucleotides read TGTGCCAGCACTGGGACAGGATCATACGAGCAGTACTTC.

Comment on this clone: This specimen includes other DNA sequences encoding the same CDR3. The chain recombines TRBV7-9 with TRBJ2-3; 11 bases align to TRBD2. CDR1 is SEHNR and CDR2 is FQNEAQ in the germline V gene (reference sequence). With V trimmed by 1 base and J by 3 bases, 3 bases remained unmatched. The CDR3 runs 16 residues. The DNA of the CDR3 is TGTGCCAGCAGCTTAGGGCTAGCGGGAGGAACAGATACGCAGTATTTT. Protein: CASSLGLAGGTDTQYF.

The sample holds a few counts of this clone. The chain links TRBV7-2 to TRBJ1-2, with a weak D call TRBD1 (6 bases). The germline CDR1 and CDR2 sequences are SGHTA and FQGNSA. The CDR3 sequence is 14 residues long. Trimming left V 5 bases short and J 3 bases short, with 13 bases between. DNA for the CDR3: TGTGCCAGCAGCCTAACAGGGAGTGACTATGGCTACACCTTC. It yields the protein CASSLTGSDYGYTF.

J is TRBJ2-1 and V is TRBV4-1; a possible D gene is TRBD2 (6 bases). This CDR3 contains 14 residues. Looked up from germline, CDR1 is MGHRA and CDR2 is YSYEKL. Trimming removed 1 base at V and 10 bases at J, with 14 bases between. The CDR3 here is CASSQGGAQKEQFF. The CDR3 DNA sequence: TGCGCCAGCAGCCAAGGCGGGGCGCAGAAAGAGCAGTTCTTC.

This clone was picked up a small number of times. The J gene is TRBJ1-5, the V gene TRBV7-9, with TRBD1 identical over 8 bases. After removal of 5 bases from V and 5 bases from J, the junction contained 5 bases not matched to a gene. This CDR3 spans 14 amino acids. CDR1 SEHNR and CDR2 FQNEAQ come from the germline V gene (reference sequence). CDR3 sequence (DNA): TGTGCCAGCAGCCCCGGGACAGGAGATCAGCCCCAGCATTTT. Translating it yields CASSPGTGDQPQHF.

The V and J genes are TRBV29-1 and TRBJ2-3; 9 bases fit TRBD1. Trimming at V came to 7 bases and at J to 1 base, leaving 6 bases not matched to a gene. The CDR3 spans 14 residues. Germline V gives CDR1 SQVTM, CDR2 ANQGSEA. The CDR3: CSAAQGAGTDTQYF. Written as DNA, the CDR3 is TGCAGCGCCGCACAGGGGGCTGGCACAGATACGCAGTATTTT.

Here the CDR3 DNA reads TGCAGCGTTGACGGTAGGGCGGGGACAGATACGCAGTATTTT. The encoded protein is CSVDGRAGTDTQYF. J is TRBJ2-3 and V is TRBV29-1, with D perhaps TRBD2 (6 bases). V was shortened by 3 bases and J by 3 bases, with 13 bases between the two germline ends. The germline CDR1 and CDR2 sequences are SQVTM and ANQGSEA. The CDR3 has 14 residues.

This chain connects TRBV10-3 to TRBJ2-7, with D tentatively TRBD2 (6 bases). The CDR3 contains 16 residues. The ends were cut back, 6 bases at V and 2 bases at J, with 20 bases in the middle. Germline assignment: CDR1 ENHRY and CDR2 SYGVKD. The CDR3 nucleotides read TGTGCCATCAGGCATACCGGGACCCCGGGGGCCTACGAGCAGTACTTC. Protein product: CAIRHTGTPGAYEQYF.

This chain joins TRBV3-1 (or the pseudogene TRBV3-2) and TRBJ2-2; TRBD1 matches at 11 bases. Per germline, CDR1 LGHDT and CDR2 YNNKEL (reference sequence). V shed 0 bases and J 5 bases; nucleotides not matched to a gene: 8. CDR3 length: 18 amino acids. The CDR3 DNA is TGTGCCAGCAGCCAAGATCGGGACAGGGGGTTGGCGACCGGGGAGCTGTTTTTT. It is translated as CASSQDRDRGLATGELFF.

Here the CDR3 DNA reads TGCGCCAGCAGCCAAGAGGCAGGGAACTCTGGAAACACCATATATTTT. Its translation is CASSQEAGNSGNTIYF. The J gene is TRBJ1-3, the V gene TRBV4-3; the D gene is possibly TRBD1 (5 bases). Germline V gene data show CDR1 as LGHNA and CDR2 as YSLEER. The CDR3 is 16 residues long. Trimming shortened V by 0 bases and J by 0 bases, and 9 bases separated the two germline ends.

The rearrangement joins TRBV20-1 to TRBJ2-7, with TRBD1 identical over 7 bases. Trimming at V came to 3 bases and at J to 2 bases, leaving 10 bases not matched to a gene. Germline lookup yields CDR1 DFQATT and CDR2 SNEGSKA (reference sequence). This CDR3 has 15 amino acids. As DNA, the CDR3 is TGCAGTGCTAGTGAACAGGGGAAAAAGACCTACGAGCAGTACTTC. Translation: CSASEQGKKTYEQYF.

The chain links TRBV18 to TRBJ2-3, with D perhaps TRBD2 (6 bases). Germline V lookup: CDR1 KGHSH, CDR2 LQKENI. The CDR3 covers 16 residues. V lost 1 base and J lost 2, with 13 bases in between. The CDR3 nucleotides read TGTGCCAGCTCACCACTAGCAGCGGGCCCCACAGATACGCAGTATTTT. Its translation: CASSPLAAGPTDTQYF.

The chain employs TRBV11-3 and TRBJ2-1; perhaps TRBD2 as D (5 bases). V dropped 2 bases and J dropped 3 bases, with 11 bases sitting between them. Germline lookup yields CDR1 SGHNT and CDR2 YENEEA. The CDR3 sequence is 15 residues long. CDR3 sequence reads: CASSLHHGNYNEQFF. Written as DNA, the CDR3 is TGTGCCAGCAGCTTACACCACGGGAACTACAATGAGCAGTTCTTC.

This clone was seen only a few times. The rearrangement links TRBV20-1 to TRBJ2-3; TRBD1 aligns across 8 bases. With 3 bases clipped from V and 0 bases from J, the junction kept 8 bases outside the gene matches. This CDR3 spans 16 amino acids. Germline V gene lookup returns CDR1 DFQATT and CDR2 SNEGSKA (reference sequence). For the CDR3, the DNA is TGCAGTGCTAGTCCGGGACAGGTCGCGAGCACAGATACGCAGTATTTT. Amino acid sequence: CSASPGQVASTDTQYF.

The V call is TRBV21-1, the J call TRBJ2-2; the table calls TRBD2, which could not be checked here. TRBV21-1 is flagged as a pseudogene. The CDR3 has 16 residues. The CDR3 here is CASGGPGLVNTGELFF. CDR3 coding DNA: TGTGCCAGCGGGGGACCGGGACTGGTGAACACCGGGGAGCTGTTTTTT.

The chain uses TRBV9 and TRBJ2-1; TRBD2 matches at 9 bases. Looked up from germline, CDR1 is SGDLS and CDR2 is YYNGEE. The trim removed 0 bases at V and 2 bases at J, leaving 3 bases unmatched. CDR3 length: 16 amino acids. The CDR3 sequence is CASSVAGGGAYNEQFF. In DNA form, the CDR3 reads TGTGCCAGCAGCGTAGCTGGCGGGGGGGCCTACAATGAGCAGTTCTTC.

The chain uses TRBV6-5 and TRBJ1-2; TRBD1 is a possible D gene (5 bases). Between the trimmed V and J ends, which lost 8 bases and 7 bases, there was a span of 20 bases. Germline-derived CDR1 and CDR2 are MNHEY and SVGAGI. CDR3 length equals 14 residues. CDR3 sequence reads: CASRELWGVAGYTF. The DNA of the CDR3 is TGTGCCAGCCGAGAATTGTGGGGGGTGGCTGGCTACACCTTC.

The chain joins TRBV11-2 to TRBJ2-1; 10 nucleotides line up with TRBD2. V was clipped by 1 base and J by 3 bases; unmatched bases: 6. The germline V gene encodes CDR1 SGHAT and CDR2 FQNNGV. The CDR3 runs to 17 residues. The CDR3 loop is CASSLGFGTSVYNEQFF. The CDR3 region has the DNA TGTGCCAGCAGCTTAGGGTTTGGGACTAGCGTCTACAATGAGCAGTTCTTC.

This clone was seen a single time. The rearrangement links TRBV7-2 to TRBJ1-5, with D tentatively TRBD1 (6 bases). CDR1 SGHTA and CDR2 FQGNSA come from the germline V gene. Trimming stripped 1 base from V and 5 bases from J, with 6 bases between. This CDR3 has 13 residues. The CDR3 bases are TGTGCCAGCAGCTTAGACAGGGATCAGCCCCAGCATTTT. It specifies CASSLDRDQPQHF.

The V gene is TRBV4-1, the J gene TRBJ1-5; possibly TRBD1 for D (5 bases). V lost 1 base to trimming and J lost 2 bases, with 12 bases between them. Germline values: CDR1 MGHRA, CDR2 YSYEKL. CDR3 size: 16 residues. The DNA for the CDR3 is TGCGCCAGCAGCCAAGCAGGGCCCTGGGGCAATCAGCCCCAGCATTTT. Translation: CASSQAGPWGNQPQHF.

In DNA, the CDR3 is TGCGCCAGCAGCCAAGGCCCGACAGGGGTTACTGGAAACACCATATATTTT. Amino acids: CASSQGPTGVTGNTIYF. The chain couples TRBV4-3 to TRBJ1-3; TRBD1 agrees at 8 bases. The CDR3 sequence is 17 residues long. CDR1 is LGHNA and CDR2 is YSLEER in the germline V gene. V lost 1 base, J lost 2 bases, and 7 bases stayed unmatched.

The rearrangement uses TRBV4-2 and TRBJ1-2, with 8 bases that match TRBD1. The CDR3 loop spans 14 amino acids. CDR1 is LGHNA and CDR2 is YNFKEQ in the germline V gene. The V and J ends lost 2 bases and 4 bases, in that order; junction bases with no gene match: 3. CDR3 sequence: CASSQTGQAYGYTF. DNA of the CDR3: TGTGCCAGCAGCCAAACGGGACAGGCCTATGGCTACACCTTC.

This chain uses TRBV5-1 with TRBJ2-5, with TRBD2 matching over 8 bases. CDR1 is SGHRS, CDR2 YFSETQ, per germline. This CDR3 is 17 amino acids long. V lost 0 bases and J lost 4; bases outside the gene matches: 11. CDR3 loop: CASSLAPAGGGGETQYF. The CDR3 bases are TGCGCCAGCAGCTTGGCCCCCGCCGGGGGGGGAGGAGAGACCCAGTACTTC.

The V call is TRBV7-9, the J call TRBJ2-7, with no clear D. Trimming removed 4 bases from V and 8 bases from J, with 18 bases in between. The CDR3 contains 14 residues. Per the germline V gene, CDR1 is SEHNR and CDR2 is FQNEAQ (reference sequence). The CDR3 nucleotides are TGTGCCAGCAGCTCAGGCAGTCCAGTCCTCCAGCAGTACTTC. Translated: CASSSGSPVLQQYF.